Sequencing of this TCR beta chain was carried out in a study of blood T cells in healthy people across ages. Alongside a J-beta primer mix, a sample-barcoded 5' primer served in a second PCR lasting about 6 to 12 cycles. Paired-end reads containing CDR3 totaled no fewer than 2.5 million for each sample. TCRdb reanalysed the 5' RACE reads using MiXCR and keeps one entry per CDR3 protein. The sample consists of 660,000 or so distinct CDR3 sequences, 58% of them appearing once. Sample donors were healthy Caucasian individuals that came from Russia, aged about 6 to 95. The authors drew about 10 milliliters of peripheral blood from each donor. The CDR3 loop spans 13 amino acids. Per germline, CDR1 SEHNR and CDR2 FQNEAQ (reference sequence). V dropped 1 base and J dropped 8 bases, with 11 bases sitting between them.

Sequenced material: blood. The TCR was taken from a man aged 55 to 70 in good health. V usage is TRBV7-9 and J usage is TRBJ1-2; D uncertain. The CDR3 DNA sequence: TGTGCCAGCAGCTTAGGGTCTTTGGGGGGCTACACCTTC. As protein: CASSLGSLGGYTF.